This T cell receptor (beta chain) was observed in a study of STAT5B mutations in CD4+ large granular lymphocyte leukemia. Trimming removed 0 bases at V and 4 bases at J, with 13 bases between. The germline CDR1 and CDR2 sequences are SGHDT and YYEEEE. The CDR3 totals 16 residues. The protocol was immunoSEQ multiplex PCR, while the TCRdb copy is restricted to in-frame clones and leaves out a portion. The repertoire has about 40,000 clones, 80% to 90% of them found once; the top ten carry 3.5% to 4%. This clone was counted a few times. Its specificity is not known. General study findings and limits: CD4-sorted patient repertoires seemed more clonal than healthy CD4+ repertoires.

Specimen: CD4+ T cells from blood buffy coats. The chain recombines TRBV5-6 with TRBJ2-2, with D unclear. The clonotype originates from a human donor in good health. DNA for the CDR3: TGTGCCAGCAGCTTGGGAGAGACAAAGTTCACCGGGGAGCTGTTTTTT. It is translated as CASSLGETKFTGELFF.